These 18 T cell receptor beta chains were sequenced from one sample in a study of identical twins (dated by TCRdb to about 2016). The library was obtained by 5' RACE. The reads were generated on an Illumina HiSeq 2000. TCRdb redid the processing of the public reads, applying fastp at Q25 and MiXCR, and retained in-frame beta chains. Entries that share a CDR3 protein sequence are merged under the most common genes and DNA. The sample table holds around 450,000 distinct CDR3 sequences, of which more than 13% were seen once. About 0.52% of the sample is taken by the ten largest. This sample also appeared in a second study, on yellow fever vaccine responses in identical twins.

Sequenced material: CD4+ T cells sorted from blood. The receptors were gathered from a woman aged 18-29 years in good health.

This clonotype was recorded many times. CDR3 sequence reads: CASSLRRPNYGYTF. The CDR3 DNA reads as TGTGCCAGCAGTTTAAGGCGGCCTAACTATGGCTACACCTTC. The J gene is TRBJ1-2, the V gene TRBV12-3 or TRBV12-4; D is unresolved. The CDR3 sequence is 14 residues long. V shed 2 bases and J shed 0 bases, with 7 bases lying between them.

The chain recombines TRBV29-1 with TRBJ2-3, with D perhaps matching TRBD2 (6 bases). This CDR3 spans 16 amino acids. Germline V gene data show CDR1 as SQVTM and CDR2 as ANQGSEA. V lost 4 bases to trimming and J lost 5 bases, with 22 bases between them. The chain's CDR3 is CSVVPASSGERDTQYF. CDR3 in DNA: TGCAGCGTTGTCCCCGCTAGTAGCGGCGAAAGAGATACGCAGTATTTT.

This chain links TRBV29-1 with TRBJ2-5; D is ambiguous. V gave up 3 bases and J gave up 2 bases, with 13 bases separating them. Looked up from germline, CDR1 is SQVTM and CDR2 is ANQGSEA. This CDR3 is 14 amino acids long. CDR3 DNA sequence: TGCAGCGTTGATCTCCCCCCTACGCAAGAGACCCAGTACTTC. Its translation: CSVDLPPTQETQYF.

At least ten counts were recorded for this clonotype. CDR3 sequence: CASSRHATQYF. Written as DNA, the CDR3 is TGTGCCAGCAGTCGACATGCTACGCAGTATTTT. This chain connects TRBV12-3 or TRBV12-4 to TRBJ2-3; D is unresolved. CDR3 length: 11 residues. With 5 bases removed from V and 8 bases from J, the gap between germline ends came to 8 bases.

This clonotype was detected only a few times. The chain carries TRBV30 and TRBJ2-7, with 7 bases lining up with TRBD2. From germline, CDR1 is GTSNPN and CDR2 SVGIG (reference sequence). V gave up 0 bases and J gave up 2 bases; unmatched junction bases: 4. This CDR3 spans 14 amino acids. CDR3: CAWSVYGRTYEQYF. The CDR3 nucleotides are TGTGCCTGGAGTGTATACGGGAGGACCTACGAGCAGTACTTC.

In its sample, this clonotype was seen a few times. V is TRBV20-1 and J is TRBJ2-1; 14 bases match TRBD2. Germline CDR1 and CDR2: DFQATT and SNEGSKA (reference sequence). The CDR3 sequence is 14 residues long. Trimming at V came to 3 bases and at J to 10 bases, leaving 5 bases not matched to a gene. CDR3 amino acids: CSASRLAGGAEQFF. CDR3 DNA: TGCAGTGCTAGTAGACTAGCGGGAGGGGCCGAGCAGTTCTTC.

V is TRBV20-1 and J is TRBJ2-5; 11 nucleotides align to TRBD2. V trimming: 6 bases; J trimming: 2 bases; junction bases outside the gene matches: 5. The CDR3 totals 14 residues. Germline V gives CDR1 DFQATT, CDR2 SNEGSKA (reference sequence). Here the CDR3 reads CSAELAGAQETQYF. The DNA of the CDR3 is TGCAGTGCAGAACTAGCGGGGGCACAAGAGACCCAGTACTTC.

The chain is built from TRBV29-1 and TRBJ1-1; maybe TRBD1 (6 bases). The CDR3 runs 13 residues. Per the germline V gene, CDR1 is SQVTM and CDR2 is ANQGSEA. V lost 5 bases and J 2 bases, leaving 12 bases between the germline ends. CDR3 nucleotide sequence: TGCAGCGTTCGGACAGACTCAAACACTGAAGCTTTCTTT. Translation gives CSVRTDSNTEAFF.

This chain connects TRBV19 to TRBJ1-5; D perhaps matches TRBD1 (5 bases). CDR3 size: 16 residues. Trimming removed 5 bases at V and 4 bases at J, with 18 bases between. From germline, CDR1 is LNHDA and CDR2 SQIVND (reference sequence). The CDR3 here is CASSLRWGDRNQPQHF. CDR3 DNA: TGTGCCAGTAGTCTCCGATGGGGAGACAGAAATCAGCCCCAGCATTTT.

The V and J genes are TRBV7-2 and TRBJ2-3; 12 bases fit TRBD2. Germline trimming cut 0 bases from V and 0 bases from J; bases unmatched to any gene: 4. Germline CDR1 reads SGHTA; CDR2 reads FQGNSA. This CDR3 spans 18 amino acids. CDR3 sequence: CASSLAGGTSGSTDTQYF. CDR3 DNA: TGTGCCAGCAGCTTAGCGGGGGGGACTAGCGGGAGCACAGATACGCAGTATTTT. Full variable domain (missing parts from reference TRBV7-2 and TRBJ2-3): GAGVSQSPSNKVTEKGKDVELRCDPISGHTALYWYRQSLGQGLEFLIYFQGNSAPDKSGLPSDRFSAERTGGSVSTLTIQRTQQEDSAVYLCASSLAGGTSGSTDTQYFGPGTRLTVL.

CDR3 DNA: TGTGCCAGCAGCCAAAGTACCCGAGGACTAGCGGGGAACCAAGAGACCCAGTACTTC. Its protein is CASSQSTRGLAGNQETQYF. The chain uses TRBV7-6 and TRBJ2-5; TRBD2 aligns across 12 bases. The CDR3 totals 19 residues. With 5 bases clipped from V and 0 bases from J, the junction kept 13 bases outside the gene matches. The V gene's germline CDR1 is SGHVS and CDR2 FNYEAQ.

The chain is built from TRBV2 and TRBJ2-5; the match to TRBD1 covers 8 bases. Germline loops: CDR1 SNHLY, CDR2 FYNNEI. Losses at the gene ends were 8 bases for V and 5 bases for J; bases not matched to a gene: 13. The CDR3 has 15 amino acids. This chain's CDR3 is CASPRDRGVRETQYF. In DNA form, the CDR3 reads TGTGCCAGCCCTAGAGACAGGGGCGTTAGGGAGACCCAGTACTTC.

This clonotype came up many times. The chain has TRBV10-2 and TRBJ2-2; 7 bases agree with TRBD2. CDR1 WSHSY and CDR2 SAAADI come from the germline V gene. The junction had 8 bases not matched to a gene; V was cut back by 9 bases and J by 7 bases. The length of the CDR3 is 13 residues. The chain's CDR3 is CARSSGPGGELFF. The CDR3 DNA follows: TGCGCCAGATCTAGCGGTCCTGGCGGGGAGCTGTTTTTT.

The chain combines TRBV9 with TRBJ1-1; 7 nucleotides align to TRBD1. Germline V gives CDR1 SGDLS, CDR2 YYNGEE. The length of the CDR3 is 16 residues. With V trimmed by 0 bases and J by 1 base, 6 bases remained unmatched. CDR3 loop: CASSVAGTAKNTEAFF. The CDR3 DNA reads TGTGCCAGCAGCGTAGCTGGGACAGCGAAGAACACTGAAGCTTTCTTT.

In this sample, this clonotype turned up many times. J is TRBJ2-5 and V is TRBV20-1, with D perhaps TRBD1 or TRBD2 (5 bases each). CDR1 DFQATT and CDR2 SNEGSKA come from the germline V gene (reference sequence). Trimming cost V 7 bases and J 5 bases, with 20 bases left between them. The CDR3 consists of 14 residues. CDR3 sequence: CSVFTPGTGETQYF. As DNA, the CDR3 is TGCAGTGTCTTTACCCCCGGGACCGGGGAGACCCAGTACTTC.

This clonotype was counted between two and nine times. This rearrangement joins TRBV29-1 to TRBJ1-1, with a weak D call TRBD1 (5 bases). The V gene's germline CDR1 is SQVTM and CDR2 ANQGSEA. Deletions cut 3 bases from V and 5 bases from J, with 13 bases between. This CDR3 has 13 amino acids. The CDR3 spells CSVDGEGSTEAFF. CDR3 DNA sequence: TGCAGCGTTGATGGGGAGGGGAGTACTGAAGCTTTCTTT.

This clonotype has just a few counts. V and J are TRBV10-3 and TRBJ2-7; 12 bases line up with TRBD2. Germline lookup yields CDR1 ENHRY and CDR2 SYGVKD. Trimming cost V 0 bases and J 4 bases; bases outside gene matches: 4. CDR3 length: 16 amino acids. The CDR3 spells CAISESALAGGYEQYF. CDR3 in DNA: TGTGCCATCAGTGAGTCGGCTCTAGCGGGGGGGTACGAGCAGTACTTC.

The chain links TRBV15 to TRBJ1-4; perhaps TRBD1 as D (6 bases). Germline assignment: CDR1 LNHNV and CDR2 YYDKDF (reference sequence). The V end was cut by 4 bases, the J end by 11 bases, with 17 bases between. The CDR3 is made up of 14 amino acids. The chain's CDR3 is CATSTRQASRKLFF. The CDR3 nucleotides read TGTGCCACCAGCACCCGACAGGCCTCGAGGAAACTGTTTTTT.